This T cell receptor beta chain appears in the sequencing data of a study of Ad26.COV2.S vaccination and SARS-CoV-2 variants (dated by TCRdb to about 2021). As for the study more broadly: TCRbeta repertoire sequencing served as the tool for gauging how specific and how broad the SARS-CoV-2-reactive T cell receptors were following Ad26.COV2.S vaccination. The TCR-sequenced set comprised roughly 30 samples: approximately 19 Ad26.COV2.S vaccine recipients, 5 placebo recipients and 8 SARS-CoV-2 convalescent individuals.

The immunoSEQ Assay was used to sequence TCRbeta CDR3 regions. After extraction, genomic DNA underwent amplification by bias-controlled multiplex PCR, followed by high-throughput sequencing. The paper's processing steps were these. Collapsing and filtering of sequences were performed to quantify the absolute abundance of each unique TCRbeta CDR3 region. T cell fraction was estimated by normalization of TCRbeta template counts to usable DNA, with usable DNA being measured through amplification of reference genes present in all nucleated cells. Repertoire TCRs were annotated as SARS-CoV-2-specific by exact matching of V gene, CDR3 amino acid sequence and J gene to a known reactive TCR set. The reference SARS-CoV-2 TCR set came from MIRA and was filtered for enrichment in COVID-19-positive ImmuneCODE repertoires, removing public or cross-reactive TCRs. Using the MIRA antigens, annotated TCRs were further analysed by specific ORF or by position within an ORF. Depth was the summed frequency of annotated unique rearrangements, while breadth was defined as annotated unique rearrangements over total unique productive rearrangements. TCR breadth was compared between groups using two-sided Wilcoxon rank-sum tests. TCRdb holds this immuneACCESS table with in-frame rearrangements only. Some clones are missing; in checked studies, unresolved V genes explain under half, and the rest has no known cause. V and J calls and clone size are as listed in that table; D and trimming were resolved from the DNA. The sample table lists about 350,000 clones, about 90% of them with a count of one. The ten largest clones capture under 4% of the sample.

The time point tag for this specimen amounts to: individuals recovered from natural SARS-CoV-2 infection. The germline V gene (reference sequence) gives CDR1 as SGHAT and CDR2 as FQDESV. V lost 4 bases and J lost 6 bases, and the count of bases not matched to a germline gene is 5. The cysteine opens and the phenylalanine closes a CDR3 of 13 amino acids. The sequence is cut down to CDR3 DNA, 39 bases in frame from base 1. What the research found in general, with its limitations: It was noted by the authors that total T cell responses may have been underestimated by the TCR breadth and depth analyses. Vaccine and placebo recipients had comparable non-spike TCR breadth, which fits with the vaccine containing only spike. Compared with placebo recipients, Ad26.COV2.S recipients showed higher spike-specific TCR breadth (P = 0.0014). Substantial breadth of spike-specific CD8+ and CD4+ T cell responses was reported after vaccination.

As for this clone: What antigen it recognizes has not been identified. No base-level quality is on record; no much larger clone is a single base apart.

The sequence came from a human donor who had recovered from COVID-19. The sample here was peripheral blood, taken after recovery from COVID-19. The chain is assembled from TRBV11-1 and TRBJ1-1; TRBD1 fits 7 bases in the junction. The nucleotide sequence is given as TGTGCCAGCAGCTCCCACAGGGGCCCTGAAGCTTTCTTT. It codes for CASSSHRGPEAFF.